This T cell receptor beta chain appears in the sequencing data of a study of T cell changes during pregnancy in multiple sclerosis. TCRdb's table, derived via immunoSEQ multiplex PCR, lists solely in-frame clones and lacks some. The repertoire holds some 33,000 clones, with roughly 89% as singletons. Trimming took 1 base from V and 6 from J; bases not matched to a gene: 2. CDR1 is GTSNPN, CDR2 SVGIG, per germline (reference sequence). This CDR3 contains 13 residues. The receptor's source is a female donor in good health, enrolled as a control in a pregnancy study. The rearrangement uses TRBV30 and TRBJ1-2; 10 bases match TRBD1. The sample consisted of CD8+ T cells from peripheral blood mononuclear cells, taken in the second trimester of pregnancy. Here the CDR3 reads CAWSGGTGDGYTF. The CDR3 DNA sequence: TGTGCCTGGAGTGGTGGGACAGGGGATGGCTACACCTTC.